The clone carrying this T cell receptor beta chain was counted a few times. What it binds is not known. A universal primer site came from template switching; cDNA carried unique molecular identifiers. TCRdb analysed the 5' RACE reads with MiXCR anew, one entry per CDR3 protein. The sample lists 350,000 to 400,000 distinct CDR3 sequences, 8.5% to 10% occurring once. The data derive from a study of identical twins. Study-wide results and caveats: Whereas memory repertoires showed no such difference, abundant cord blood beta clonotypes carried fewer insertions.

This TCR was sampled from a woman aged 50 to 65 in good health. Sequences were obtained from naive T cells sorted from blood.

CDR3 in amino acids: CASSPGTRARNEQFF. The CDR3 nucleotides are TGTGCCAGCAGCCCTGGGACCCGGGCTAGGAATGAGCAGTTCTTC. V gene TRBV7-3 combines with J gene TRBJ2-1; D could derive from TRBD1 or TRBD2 (5 bases each). The CDR3 totals 15 residues. CDR1 is SGHTA, CDR2 FQGTGA, per germline. V gave up 5 bases and J gave up 7 bases, with 18 bases separating them.